A selection of T cell receptor beta chains follows, all from one sample in a study of identical twins. From the 5' RACE reads, TCRdb called clonotypes with MiXCR, one entry per CDR3 protein. The table lists approximately 670,000 distinct CDR3 sequences, around 6.1% of them singletons. The sample comprised naive T cells sorted from blood. The receptors here all came from a man younger than 30 in good health. Each CDR3 is given without its conserved first and last residue. Fields, in order: clone size, J gene, V gene, CDR3 protein. Clone size, where shown, is once, few, many, or a class for clones that have expanded.

many | TRBJ1-5 | TRBV19 | ASRGTGISNQPQH
NA | TRBJ1-5 | TRBV6-1 | ASGRQGPNQPQH
NA | TRBJ1-5 | TRBV4-1 | ASSPLIGDNQPQH
few | TRBJ1-5 | TRBV24-1 | ATSGDRGVGNQPQH
many | TRBJ1-2 | TRBV28 | ASSLSSVSYGYT
few | TRBJ2-3 | TRBV15 | ATSSKSGRVGDTQY
few | TRBJ2-7 | TRBV6-2/TRBV6-3 | ASSYSTSGSHEQY
many | TRBJ2-1 | TRBV10-3 | AIADPSYNEQF
few | TRBJ1-1 | TRBV6-5 | ASSYSGTRPNTEAF
once | TRBJ2-2 | TRBV9 | ASSVRTSSGTGELF
NA | TRBJ1-1 | TRBV9 | ASSARTDRATEAF
many | TRBJ1-2 | TRBV27 | ASSRTGLDGYT
few | TRBJ2-2 | TRBV12-3/TRBV12-4 | ASSPGGAATGELF
many | TRBJ2-1 | TRBV7-7 | ASSLYGGASYNEQF
few | TRBJ2-5 | TRBV20-1 | SARGVTSGKETQY
few | TRBJ2-1 | TRBV9 | ASRRGGVSSYNEQF
many | TRBJ2-2 | TRBV28 | ASRGGTNTGELF
many | TRBJ1-2 | TRBV7-2 | ASSLGGSGPYYGYT
NA | TRBJ2-5 | TRBV13 | ASSLVSGTGEETQY
many | TRBJ2-3 | TRBV27 | ASSPGTSSTDTQY
many | TRBJ2-2 | TRBV5-1 | ASSFGLAGVSTGELF